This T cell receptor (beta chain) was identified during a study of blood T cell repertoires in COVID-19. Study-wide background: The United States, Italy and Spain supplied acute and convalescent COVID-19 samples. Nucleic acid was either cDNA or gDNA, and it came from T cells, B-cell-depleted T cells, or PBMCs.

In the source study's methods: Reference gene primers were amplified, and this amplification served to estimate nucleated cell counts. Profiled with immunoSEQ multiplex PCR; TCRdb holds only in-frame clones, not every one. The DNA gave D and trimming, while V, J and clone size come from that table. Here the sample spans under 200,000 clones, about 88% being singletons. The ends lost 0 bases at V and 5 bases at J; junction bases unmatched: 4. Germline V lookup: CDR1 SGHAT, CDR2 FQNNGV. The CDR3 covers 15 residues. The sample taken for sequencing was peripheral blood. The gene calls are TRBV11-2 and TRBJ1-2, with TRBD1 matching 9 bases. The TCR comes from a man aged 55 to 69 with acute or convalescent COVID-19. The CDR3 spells CASSLEAGTGYGYTF. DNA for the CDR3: TGTGCCAGCAGCTTAGAGGCCGGGACAGGGTATGGCTACACCTTC.